This TCR beta chain was captured in a study of blood T cell repertoires in COVID-19. Profiled with immunoSEQ multiplex PCR; TCRdb holds only in-frame clones, not every one. This sample yields about 150,000 clones, of which more than 75% are seen a single time; approximately 40% belongs to the top ten. Trimming removed 0 bases from V and 3 bases from J, with 19 bases in between. The CDR3 is made up of 18 amino acids. Germline V gives CDR1 MNHEY, CDR2 SVGEGT. The clonotype comes from a man aged 45 to 65 who had recovered from COVID-19. The sample consisted of peripheral blood. The rearrangement links TRBV6-2 or TRBV6-3 to TRBJ2-3; a possible D gene is TRBD2 (5 bases). The chain's CDR3 is CASSYSITGVPGTDTQYF. In DNA, the CDR3 is TGTGCCAGCAGTTACTCGATCACCGGGGTCCCTGGTACAGATACGCAGTATTTT.